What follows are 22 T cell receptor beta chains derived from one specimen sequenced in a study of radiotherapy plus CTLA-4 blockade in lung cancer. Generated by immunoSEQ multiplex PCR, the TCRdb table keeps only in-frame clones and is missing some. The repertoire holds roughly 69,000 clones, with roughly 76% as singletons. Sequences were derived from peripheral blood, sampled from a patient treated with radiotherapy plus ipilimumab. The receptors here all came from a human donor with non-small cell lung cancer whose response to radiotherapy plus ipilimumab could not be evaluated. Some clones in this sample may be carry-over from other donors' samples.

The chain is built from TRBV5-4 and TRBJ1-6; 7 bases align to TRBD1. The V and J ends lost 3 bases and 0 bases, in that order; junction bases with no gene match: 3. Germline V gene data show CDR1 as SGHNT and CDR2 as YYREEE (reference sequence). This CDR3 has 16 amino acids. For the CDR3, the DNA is TGTGCCAGCAGCTGGGGACAGAGCTCCTATAATTCACCCCTCCACTTT. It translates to CASSWGQSSYNSPLHF. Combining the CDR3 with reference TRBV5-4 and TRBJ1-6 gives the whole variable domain ETGVTQSPTHLIKTRGQQVTLRCSSQSGHNTVSWYQQALGQGPQFIFQYYREEENGRGNFPPRFSGLQFPNYSSELNVNALELDDSALYLCASSWGQSSYNSPLHFGNGTRLTVT.

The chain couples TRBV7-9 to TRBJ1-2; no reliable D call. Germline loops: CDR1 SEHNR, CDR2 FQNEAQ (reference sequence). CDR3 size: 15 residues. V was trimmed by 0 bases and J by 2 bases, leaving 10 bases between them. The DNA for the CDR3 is TGTGCCAGCAGCTTAGCTTCGGGCGGGAACTATGGCTACACCTTC. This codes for CASSLASGGNYGYTF.

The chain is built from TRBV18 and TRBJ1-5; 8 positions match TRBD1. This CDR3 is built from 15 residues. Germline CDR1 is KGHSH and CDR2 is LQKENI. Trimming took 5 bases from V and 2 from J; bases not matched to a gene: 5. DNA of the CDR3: TGTGCCAGCTCAGGTGCGGGACAGGGCAATCAGCCCCAGCATTTT. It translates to CASSGAGQGNQPQHF. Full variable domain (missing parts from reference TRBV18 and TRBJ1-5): NAGVMQNPRHLVRRRGQEARLRCSPMKGHSHVYWYRQLPEEGLKFMVYLQKENIIDESGMPKERFSAEFPKEGPSILRIQQVVRGDSAAYFCASSGAGQGNQPQHFGDGTRLSIL.

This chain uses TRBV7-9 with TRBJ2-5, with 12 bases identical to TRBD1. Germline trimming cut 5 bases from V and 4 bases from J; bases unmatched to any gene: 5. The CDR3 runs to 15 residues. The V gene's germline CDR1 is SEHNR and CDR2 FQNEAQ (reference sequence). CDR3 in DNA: TGTGCCAGCAGCGGGCCGGGACAGGGGGCAGAGACCCAGTACTTC. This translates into CASSGPGQGAETQYF. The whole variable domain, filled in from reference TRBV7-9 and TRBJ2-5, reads DTGVSQNPRHKITKRGQNVTFRCDPISEHNRLYWYRQTLGQGPEFLTYFQNEAQLEKSRLLSDRFSAERPKGSFSTLEIQRTEQGDSAMYLCASSGPGQGAETQYFGPGTRLLVL.

The CDR3 DNA reads as TGTGCCAGCGCCCCGACCGGGACAGCGAACACTGAAGCTTTCTTT. Translated: CASAPTGTANTEAFF. V usage is TRBV27 and J usage is TRBJ1-1; 7 nucleotides line up with TRBD1. J was trimmed by 1 base and V by 8 bases; bases with no gene match: 10. Germline V CDR1 and CDR2: MNHEY, SMNVEV (reference sequence). The CDR3 contains 15 residues.

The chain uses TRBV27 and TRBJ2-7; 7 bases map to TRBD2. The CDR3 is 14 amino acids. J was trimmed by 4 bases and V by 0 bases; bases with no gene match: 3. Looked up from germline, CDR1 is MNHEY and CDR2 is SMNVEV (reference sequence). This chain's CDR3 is CASSLSSGGYEQYF. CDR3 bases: TGTGCCAGCAGTTTATCCTCGGGGGGTTACGAGCAGTACTTC.

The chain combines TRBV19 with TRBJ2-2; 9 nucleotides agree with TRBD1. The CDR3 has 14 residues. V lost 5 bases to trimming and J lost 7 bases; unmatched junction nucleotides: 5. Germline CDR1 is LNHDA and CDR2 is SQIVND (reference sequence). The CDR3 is CASSWTGVGGELFF. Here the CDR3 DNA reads TGTGCCAGTAGTTGGACAGGGGTTGGCGGGGAGCTGTTTTTT.

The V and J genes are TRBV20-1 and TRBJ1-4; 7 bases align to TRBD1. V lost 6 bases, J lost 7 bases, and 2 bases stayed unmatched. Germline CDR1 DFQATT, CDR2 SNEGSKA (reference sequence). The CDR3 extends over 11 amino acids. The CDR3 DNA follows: TGCAGTGCCCACAGGGGTGAAAAACTGTTTTTT. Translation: CSAHRGEKLFF.

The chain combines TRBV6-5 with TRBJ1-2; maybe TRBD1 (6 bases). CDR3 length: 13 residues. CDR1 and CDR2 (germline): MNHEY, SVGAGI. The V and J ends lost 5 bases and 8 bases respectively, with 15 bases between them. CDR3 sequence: CASSDPTGLGYTF. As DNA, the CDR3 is TGTGCCAGCAGTGACCCGACAGGTTTGGGCTACACCTTC.

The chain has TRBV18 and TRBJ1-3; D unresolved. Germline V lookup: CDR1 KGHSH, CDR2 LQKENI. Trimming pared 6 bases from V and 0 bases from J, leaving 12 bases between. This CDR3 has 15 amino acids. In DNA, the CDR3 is TGTGCCAGCTCTCCAAGAGCAGGCTCTGGAAACACCATATATTTT. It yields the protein CASSPRAGSGNTIYF.

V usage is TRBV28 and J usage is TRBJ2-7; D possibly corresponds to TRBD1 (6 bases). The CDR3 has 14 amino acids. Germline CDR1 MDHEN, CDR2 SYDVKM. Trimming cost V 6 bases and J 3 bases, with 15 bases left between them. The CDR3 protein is CASRAQGPGYEQYF. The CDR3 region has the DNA TGTGCCAGCAGGGCCCAGGGGCCAGGCTACGAGCAGTACTTC.

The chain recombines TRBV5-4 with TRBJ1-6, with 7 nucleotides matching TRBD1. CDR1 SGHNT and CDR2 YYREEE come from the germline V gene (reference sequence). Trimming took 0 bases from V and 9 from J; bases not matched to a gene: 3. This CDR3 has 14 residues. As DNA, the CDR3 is TGTGCCAGCAGCTTGGAAGGGGGCCCTTCACCCCTCCACTTT. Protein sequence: CASSLEGGPSPLHF. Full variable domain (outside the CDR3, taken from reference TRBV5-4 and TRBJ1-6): ETGVTQSPTHLIKTRGQQVTLRCSSQSGHNTVSWYQQALGQGPQFIFQYYREEENGRGNFPPRFSGLQFPNYSSELNVNALELDDSALYLCASSLEGGPSPLHFGNGTRLTVT.

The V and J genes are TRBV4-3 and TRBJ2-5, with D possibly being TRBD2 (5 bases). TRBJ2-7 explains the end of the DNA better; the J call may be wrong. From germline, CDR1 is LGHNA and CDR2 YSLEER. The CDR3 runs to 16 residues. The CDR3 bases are TGCGCCAGCAGCCAAAGCGCGGGCGTAACCTCCTACGAGCAGTACTTC. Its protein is CASSQSAGVTSYEQYF.

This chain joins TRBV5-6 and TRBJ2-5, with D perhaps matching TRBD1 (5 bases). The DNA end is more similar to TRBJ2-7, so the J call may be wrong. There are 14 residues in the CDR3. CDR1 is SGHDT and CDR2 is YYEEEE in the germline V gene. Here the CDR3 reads CASSFDSSTYEQYF. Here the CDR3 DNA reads TGTGCCAGCAGCTTTGACAGCTCTACCTACGAGCAGTACTTC.

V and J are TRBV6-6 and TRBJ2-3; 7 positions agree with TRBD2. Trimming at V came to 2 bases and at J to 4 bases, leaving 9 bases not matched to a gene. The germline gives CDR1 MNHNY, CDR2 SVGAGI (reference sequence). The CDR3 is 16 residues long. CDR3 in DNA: TGTGCCAGCAGTTACCCCGGGCGGGGGTGCTCAGATACGCAGTATTTT. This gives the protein CASSYPGRGCSDTQYF.

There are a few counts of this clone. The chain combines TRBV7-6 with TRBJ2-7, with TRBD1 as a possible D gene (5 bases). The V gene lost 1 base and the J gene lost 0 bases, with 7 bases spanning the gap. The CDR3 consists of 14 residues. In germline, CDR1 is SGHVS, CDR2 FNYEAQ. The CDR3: CASSLGTFSYEQYF. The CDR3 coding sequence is TGTGCCAGCAGCTTAGGGACATTCTCCTACGAGCAGTACTTC.

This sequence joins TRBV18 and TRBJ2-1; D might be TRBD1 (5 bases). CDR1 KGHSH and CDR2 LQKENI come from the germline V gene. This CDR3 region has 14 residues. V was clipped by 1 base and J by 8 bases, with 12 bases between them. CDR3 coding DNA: TGTGCCAGCTCACCACGGCAGGGTGCCGATGAGCAGTTCTTC. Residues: CASSPRQGADEQFF.

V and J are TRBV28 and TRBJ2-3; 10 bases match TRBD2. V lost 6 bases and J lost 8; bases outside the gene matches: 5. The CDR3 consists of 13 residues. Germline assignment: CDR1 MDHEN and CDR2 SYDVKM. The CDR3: CASSPGLAVTQYF. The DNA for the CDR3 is TGTGCCAGCAGCCCCGGACTAGCGGTTACGCAGTATTTT.

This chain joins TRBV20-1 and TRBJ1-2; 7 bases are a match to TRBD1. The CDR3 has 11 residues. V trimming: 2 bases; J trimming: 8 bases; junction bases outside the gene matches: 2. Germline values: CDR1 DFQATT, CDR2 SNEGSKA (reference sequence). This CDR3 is CSARQGGGYTF. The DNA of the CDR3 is TGCAGTGCTAGACAGGGGGGCGGCTACACCTTC.

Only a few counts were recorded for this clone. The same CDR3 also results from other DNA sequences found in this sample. The CDR3 nucleotides are TGTGCCAGCAGTAACCGGGGCACTGAAGCTTTCTTT. Its protein is CASSNRGTEAFF. The chain has TRBV6-1 and TRBJ1-1; D is uncertain. This CDR3 is 12 amino acids long. Between the trimmed V and J ends, which lost 5 bases and 4 bases, there was a span of 8 bases. CDR1 is MNHNS and CDR2 is SASEGT in the germline V gene.

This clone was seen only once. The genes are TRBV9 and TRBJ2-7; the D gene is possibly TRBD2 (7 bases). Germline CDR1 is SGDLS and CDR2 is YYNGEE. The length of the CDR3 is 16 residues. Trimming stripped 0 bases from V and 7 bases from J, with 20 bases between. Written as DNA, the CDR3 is TGTGCCAGCAGCGTAGGTGGGGGCGGGGGCCCGGGGGAGCAGTACTTC. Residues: CASSVGGGGGPGEQYF. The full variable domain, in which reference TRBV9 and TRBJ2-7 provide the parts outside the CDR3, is DSGVTQTPKHLITATGQRVTLRCSPRSGDLSVYWYQQSLDQGLQFLIQYYNGEERAKGNILERFSAQQFPDLHSELNLSSLELGDSALYFCASSVGGGGGPGEQYFGPGTRLTVT.

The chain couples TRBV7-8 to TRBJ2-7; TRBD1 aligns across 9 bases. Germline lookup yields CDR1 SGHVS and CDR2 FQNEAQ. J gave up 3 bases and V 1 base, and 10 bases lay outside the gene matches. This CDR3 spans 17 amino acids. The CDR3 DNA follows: TGTGCCAGCAGCTTAGGAACCGGGACAGGGAACGGCTACGAGCAGTACTTC. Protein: CASSLGTGTGNGYEQYF.